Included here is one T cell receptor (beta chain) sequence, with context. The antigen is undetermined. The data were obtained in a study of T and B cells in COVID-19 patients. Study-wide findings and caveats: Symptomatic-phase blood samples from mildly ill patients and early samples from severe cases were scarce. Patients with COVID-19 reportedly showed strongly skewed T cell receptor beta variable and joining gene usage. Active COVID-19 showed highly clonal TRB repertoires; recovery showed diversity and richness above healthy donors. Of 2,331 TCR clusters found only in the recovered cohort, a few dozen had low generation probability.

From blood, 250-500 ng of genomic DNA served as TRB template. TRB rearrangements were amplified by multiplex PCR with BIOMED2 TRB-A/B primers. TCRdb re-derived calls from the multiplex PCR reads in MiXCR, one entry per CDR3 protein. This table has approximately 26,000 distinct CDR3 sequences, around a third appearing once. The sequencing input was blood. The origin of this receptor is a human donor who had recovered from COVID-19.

The CDR3: CASSYSRDRGTDTQYF. The CDR3 nucleotides are TGTGCCAGCAGTTACTCCCGGGACAGGGGTACAGATACGCAGTATTTT. The chain uses TRBV27 and TRBJ2-3; 10 positions agree with TRBD1. This CDR3 contains 16 residues. Germline V gives CDR1 MNHEY, CDR2 SMNVEV (reference sequence). V was pared by 4 bases and J by 3 bases, with 7 bases of the junction left unmatched.